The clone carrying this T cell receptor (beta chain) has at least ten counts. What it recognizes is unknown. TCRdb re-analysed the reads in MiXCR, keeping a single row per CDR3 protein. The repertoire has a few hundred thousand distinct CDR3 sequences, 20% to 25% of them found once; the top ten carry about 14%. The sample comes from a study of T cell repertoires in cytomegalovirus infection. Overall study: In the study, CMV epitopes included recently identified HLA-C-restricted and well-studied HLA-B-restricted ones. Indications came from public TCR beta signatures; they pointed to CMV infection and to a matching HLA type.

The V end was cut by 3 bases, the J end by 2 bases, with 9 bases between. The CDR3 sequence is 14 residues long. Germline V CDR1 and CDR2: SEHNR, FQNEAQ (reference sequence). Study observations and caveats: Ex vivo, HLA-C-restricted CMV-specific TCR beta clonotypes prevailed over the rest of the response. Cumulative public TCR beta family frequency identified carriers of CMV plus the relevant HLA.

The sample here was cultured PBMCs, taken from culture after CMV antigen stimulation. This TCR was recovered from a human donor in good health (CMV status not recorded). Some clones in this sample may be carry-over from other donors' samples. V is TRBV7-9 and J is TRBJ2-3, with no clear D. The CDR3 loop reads CASSFLRDTDTQYF. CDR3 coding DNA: TGTGCCAGCAGCTTTCTAAGGGACACAGATACGCAGTATTTT. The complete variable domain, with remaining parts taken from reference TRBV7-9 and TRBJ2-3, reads DTGVSQNPRHKITKRGQNVTFRCDPISEHNRLYWYRQTLGQGPEFLTYFQNEAQLEKSRLLSDRFSAERPKGSFSTLEIQRTEQGDSAMYLCASSFLRDTDTQYFGPGTRLTVL.